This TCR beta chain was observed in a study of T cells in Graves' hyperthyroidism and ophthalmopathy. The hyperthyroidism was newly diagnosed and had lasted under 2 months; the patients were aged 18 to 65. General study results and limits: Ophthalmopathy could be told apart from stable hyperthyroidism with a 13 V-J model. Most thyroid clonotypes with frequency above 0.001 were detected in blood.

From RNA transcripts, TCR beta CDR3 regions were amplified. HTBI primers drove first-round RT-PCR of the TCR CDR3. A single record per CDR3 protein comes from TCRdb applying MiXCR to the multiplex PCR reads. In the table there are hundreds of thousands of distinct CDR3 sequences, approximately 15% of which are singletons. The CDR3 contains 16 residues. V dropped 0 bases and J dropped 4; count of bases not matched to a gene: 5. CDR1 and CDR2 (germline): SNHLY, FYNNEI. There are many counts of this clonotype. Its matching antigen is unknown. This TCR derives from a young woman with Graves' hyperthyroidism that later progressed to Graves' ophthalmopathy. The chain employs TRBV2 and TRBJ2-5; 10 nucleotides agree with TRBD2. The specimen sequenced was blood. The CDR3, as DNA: TGTGCCAGCAGTGAAGCTTCGCTAGCGGGAGTAGAGACCCAGTACTTC. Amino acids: CASSEASLAGVETQYF.